What follows is one TCR beta chain and its context. This sample is part of a study of T cells expressing NK-cell markers. Turning to the study itself: In the group of eight sequenced donors, seven were HCMV-seropositive and one was seronegative.

This CDR3 region has 13 residues. Germline loops: CDR1 MNHEY, CDR2 SVGAGI. TCRdb reprocessed the 5' RACE reads, keeping one entry per CDR3 protein, no DNA. The sample shows hundreds of thousands of distinct CDR3 sequences, and around 4.3% sits with its ten largest clones. The chain has TRBV6-5 and TRBJ2-7. This TCR was sampled from a woman aged 18 to 69 in good health. The sequenced material came from blood T cells: a sorted CD56 or NKG2C T cell subset, CD4+ or CD8+ T cells, or bulk PBMC T cells (not recorded which). This CDR3 reads CASSYRDSSEQYF.